This TCR beta chain was recovered during a study of Graves' ophthalmopathy and Graves' hyperthyroidism. For the study at large: Hyperthyroidism is called stable when no ophthalmopathy develops within 18 months of follow-up.

Amplifying from RNA transcripts, the study obtained TCR beta CDR3 regions. RT-PCR was first run with HTBI primers, then multiplex PCR in a second round. TCRdb ran MiXCR on the multiplex PCR reads and lists one entry per CDR3 protein. In the table there are 900,000 to 1,200,000 distinct CDR3 sequences, roughly two fifths of which are singletons. V was trimmed by 0 bases and J by 3 bases, leaving 10 bases between them. Per germline, CDR1 SGHRS and CDR2 YFSETQ. The CDR3 contains 15 residues. Hyperthyroidism patients, aged 18 to 65, were newly diagnosed, under 2 months' duration. Other autoimmune diseases, uncontrolled infections, pregnancy or lactation excluded patients from enrollment. A diagnosis was made from clinical symptoms together with serum thyroxine, TRAb, thyroid ultrasound and orbital computed tomography.

This chain uses TRBV5-1 with TRBJ1-5; D might be TRBD1 (5 bases). The specimen was peripheral blood or thyroid tissue (not recorded which). The source of this sequence is an adult man with Graves' hyperthyroidism. The CDR3 bases are TGCGCCAGCAGCTTGGTGGGGGAGAACAATCAGCCCCAGCATTTT. This translates into CASSLVGENNQPQHF.